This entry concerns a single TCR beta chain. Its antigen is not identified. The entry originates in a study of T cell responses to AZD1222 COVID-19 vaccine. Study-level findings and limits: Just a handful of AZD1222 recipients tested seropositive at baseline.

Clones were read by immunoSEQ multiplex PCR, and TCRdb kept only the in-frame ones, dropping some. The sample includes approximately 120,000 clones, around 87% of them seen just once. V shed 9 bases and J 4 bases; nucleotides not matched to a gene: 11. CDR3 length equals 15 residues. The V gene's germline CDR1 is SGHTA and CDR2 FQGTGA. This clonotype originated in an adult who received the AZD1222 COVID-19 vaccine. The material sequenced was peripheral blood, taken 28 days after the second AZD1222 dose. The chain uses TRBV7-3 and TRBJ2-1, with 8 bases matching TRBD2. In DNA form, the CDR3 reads TGTGCCAGTGCCCCTCGGGGCGGGAGGTACAATGAGCAGTTCTTC. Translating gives CASAPRGGRYNEQFF.